This T cell receptor beta chain was sequenced for a study of T cell responses to AZD1222 COVID-19 vaccine. General observations from the study: Without day 14 samples, only post-peak T cell repertoires were studied. Seropositive at baseline were only a handful of AZD1222 recipients. Vaccine-associated CD4 TCRs ranged over spike, dominating at 160-218 and 743-854. A mostly white British donor set with more females was recruited, and clonal diversity was possibly underestimated.

Germline lookup yields CDR1 KGHDR and CDR2 SFDVKD. The V gene end was trimmed by 4 bases and the J gene end by 7 bases; junction bases not matched to a gene: 6. The CDR3 is 14 amino acids. Using immunoSEQ multiplex PCR, the repertoire was profiled, and TCRdb retains in-frame clones only, with some absent. The sample lists about 100,000 clones; about 85% were seen once. Note on this clone: The antigen is unknown.

The V call is TRBV24-1, the J call TRBJ1-1, with TRBD1 matching 9 bases. Sequences were derived from peripheral blood, sampled on day 0 of AZD1222 vaccination. This sequence originates from an adult in good health. Written as DNA, the CDR3 is TGTGCCACCAGTGACCCGGGACAGGGTGGTGAAGCTTTCTTT. Translating gives CATSDPGQGGEAFF.